The source of this T cell receptor beta chain is a study of cytomegalovirus exposure and HLA in healthy donors. Study results and caveats: The CMV antigen specificity of three CMV-associated chains was confirmed through in vitro analysis. TCR beta chains numbering some 160 were designated cytomegalovirus-associated.

Amplification used 60 Vbeta primers and 13 Jbeta primers. Profiling relied on immunoSEQ multiplex PCR, and the TCRdb table lists in-frame clones only, not all of them. The sample has about 78,000 clones, under 70% seen once. V trimming: 5 bases; J trimming: 7 bases; junction bases outside the gene matches: 3. Germline values: CDR1 MNHNS, CDR2 SASEGT. The CDR3 loop spans 12 amino acids. As regards this clone: Its antigen is unidentified.

This chain joins TRBV6-1 and TRBJ2-3, with 7 bases fitting TRBD1. This clonotype originated in a man aged 25 to 45 in good health and CMV-seropositive. The specimen was PBMCs. For the CDR3, the DNA is TGTGCCAGCAGTCAACAGGGGAATACGCAGTATTTT. This encodes CASSQQGNTQYF.